This T cell receptor beta chain is drawn from a study of neoadjuvant nivolumab and ipilimumab in lung cancer. Study-wide results and limits: Pathologic regression was not significantly tied to TCR clonality. TCR richness and clonality were higher in tumors than adjacent uninvolved lung.

With respect to this clone: The target antigen is unknown.

The CDR3 runs to 16 residues. V shed 3 bases and J 4 bases; nucleotides not matched to a gene: 8. Germline assignment: CDR1 LGHNA and CDR2 YNFKEQ. Repertoires were generated with immunoSEQ multiplex PCR, while TCRdb's copy carries only in-frame clones and drops some. The table shows about 7,700 clones, with about nine tenths occurring only once. The chain combines TRBV4-2 with TRBJ1-2, with 10 bases that match TRBD1. This receptor was taken from an adult with non-small cell lung cancer. Some clones in this sample may be carry-over from other donors' samples. The source material was tumor tissue, sampled after neoadjuvant nivolumab, alone or with ipilimumab, at or shortly before surgery. The CDR3 loop reads CASSQGGTGESYGYTF. The CDR3 coding sequence is TGTGCCAGCAGCCAGGGTGGGACAGGGGAGAGCTATGGCTACACCTTC.